These T cell receptor beta chains were read from a single sample in a study of blood T cell repertoires in COVID-19. Here immunoSEQ multiplex PCR was the method, and the copy in TCRdb shows in-frame clones only, minus some. Of 140,000 to 150,000 clones listed, roughly nine tenths are singletons. Source material: peripheral blood. Every receptor here comes from a woman aged 55-69 years with active COVID-19. CDR3s include the opening cysteine and the closing phenylalanine or tryptophan. The D gene is left open where the match is weak. Clone size, where shown, is once, few, many, or a class for clones that have expanded.

d_call,cdr3_length,clone_size,v_call,j_call,cdr3_aa,cdr3_nt
.,11,.,TRBV5-1,TRBJ1-2,CASSGTYGYTF,TGCGCCAGCAGCGGGACTTATGGCTACACCTTC
TRBD1,14,.,TRBV7-9,TRBJ1-3,CASSTNRGRDTIYF,TGTGCCAGCAGCACCAACAGGGGGCGGGACACCATATATTTT
.,12,.,TRBV6-5,TRBJ1-1,CASSYSGSTDFF,TGTGCCAGCAGTTACTCGGGCTCCACGGATTTCTTT
.,12,.,TRBV9,TRBJ2-1,CASSRTEDEQFF,TGTGCCAGCAGTCGGACAGAGGATGAGCAGTTCTTC
.,15,.,TRBV5-5,TRBJ2-7,CASSPRMGNSYEQYF,TGTGCCAGCAGCCCCAGGATGGGCAACTCCTACGAGCAGTACTTC
TRBD2,15,once,TRBV25-1,TRBJ2-1,CASRLGTRGFGEQFF,TGTGCCAGCCGACTCGGGACTAGAGGGTTTGGTGAGCAGTTCTTC
TRBD2,14,.,TRBV4-1,TRBJ2-1,CASSGTSGVNEQFF,TGCGCCAGCTCAGGGACTAGCGGGGTGAATGAGCAGTTCTTC
.,14,.,TRBV3-1/TRBV3-2,TRBJ2-1,CASRRGGIYNEQFF,TGTGCCAGCAGAAGGGGGGGGATCTACAATGAGCAGTTCTTC
TRBD1,14,.,TRBV9,TRBJ1-2,CASSRDSGSGGYTF,TGTGCCAGCAGCCGGGACAGTGGGTCTGGGGGCTACACCTTC
TRBD2,15,.,TRBV6-5,TRBJ2-1,CASSLTSGAYNEQFF,TGTGCCAGCAGCCTGACTAGCGGGGCTTACAATGAGCAGTTCTTC
TRBD2,15,.,TRBV6-5,TRBJ2-1,CASSYENGRNNEQFF,TGTGCCAGCAGTTACGAAAACGGGAGGAACAATGAGCAGTTCTTC
.,14,.,TRBV6-5,TRBJ1-2,CASSKRETGYGYTF,TGTGCCAGCAGTAAACGGGAGACTGGCTATGGCTACACCTTC
TRBD1,17,.,TRBV7-8,TRBJ2-5,CASSPPEGSGGLETQYF,TGTGCCAGCAGCCCGCCCGAGGGGTCAGGGGGCTTGGAGACCCAGTACTTC
.,18,.,TRBV18,TRBJ2-7,CASSPNRRGLSGSYEQYF,TGTGCCAGCTCCCCAAACCGGCGGGGGCTCTCCGGCTCCTACGAGCAGTACTTC
TRBD2,14,.,TRBV3-1/TRBV3-2,TRBJ2-5,CASSQRTSGETQYF,TGTGCCAGCAGCCAAAGGACTAGCGGAGAGACCCAGTACTTC
TRBD1,17,.,TRBV2,TRBJ2-7,CASTRRQGVPPAYEQYF,TGTGCCAGCACCAGAAGACAGGGGGTACCCCCAGCCTACGAGCAGTACTTC
TRBD2,18,.,TRBV7-2,TRBJ2-3,CASSLVWNREGRTDTQYF,TGTGCCAGCAGCTTAGTCTGGAATCGGGAGGGCAGGACAGATACGCAGTATTTT
TRBD1,15,once,TRBV25-1,TRBJ1-3,CASSVTGSGGNTIYF,TGTGCCAGCAGTGTGACAGGGTCCGGTGGAAACACCATATATTTT
.,14,.,TRBV19,TRBJ1-5,CASTLLGGNQPQHF,TGTGCCAGTACCCTCCTCGGGGGGAATCAGCCCCAGCATTTT
TRBD2,15,.,TRBV28,TRBJ2-1,CASSRKREGRDEQFF,TGTGCCAGCAGTCGTAAGCGGGAGGGCAGGGATGAGCAGTTCTTC
TRBD1,15,.,TRBV5-8,TRBJ2-1,CASRPTGDPYNEQFF,TGTGCCAGCAGGCCAACAGGGGATCCGTACAATGAGCAGTTCTTC
TRBD1,15,.,TRBV7-9,TRBJ1-1,CASSLGVGGSAEAFF,TGTGCCAGCAGCTTAGGGGTAGGGGGCTCGGCTGAAGCTTTCTTT
TRBD1,15,.,TRBV30,TRBJ1-2,CAWTLGQGRSYGYTF,TGTGCCTGGACTCTAGGACAGGGAAGGAGCTATGGCTACACCTTC
TRBD2,15,.,TRBV5-4,TRBJ2-7,CASSRGREGPYEQYF,TGTGCCAGCAGCCGGGGGCGGGAGGGCCCCTACGAGCAGTACTTC
TRBD2,15,.,TRBV11-2,TRBJ2-1,CASSAGTSGRNEQFF,TGTGCCAGCAGCGCCGGGACTAGCGGGAGGAATGAGCAGTTCTTC
TRBD2,17,.,TRBV7-3,TRBJ2-1,CASSSRGGQAGYNEQFF,TGTGCCAGCAGCTCCCGTGGCGGACAAGCGGGATACAATGAGCAGTTCTTC
TRBD1,12,.,TRBV29-1,TRBJ2-7,CSVASTGGEQYF,TGCAGCGTTGCCAGTACAGGGGGCGAGCAGTACTTC
TRBD2,15,.,TRBV19,TRBJ2-1,CASSRSGSPYNEQFF,TGTGCCAGTAGTCGAAGCGGGAGCCCCTACAATGAGCAGTTCTTC
TRBD1,14,once,TRBV30,TRBJ1-2,CAWSGTGAGEGYTF,TGTGCCTGGAGTGGTACAGGGGCGGGCGAGGGCTACACCTTC
.,14,few,TRBV28,TRBJ1-2,CASSPDAANYGYTF,TGTGCCAGCAGTCCCGACGCGGCTAACTATGGCTACACCTTC
TRBD1,14,.,TRBV6-2/TRBV6-3,TRBJ1-5,CASSPDRAYQPQHF,TGTGCCAGCAGTCCGGACAGGGCTTATCAGCCCCAGCATTTT
TRBD1,13,.,TRBV5-1,TRBJ1-2,CASSPDREYGYTF,TGCGCCAGCAGCCCGGACAGGGAGTATGGCTACACCTTC
TRBD1,14,.,TRBV28,TRBJ2-7,CASAQRTGAREQYF,TGTGCCAGTGCTCAAAGGACAGGGGCCCGCGAGCAGTACTTC
TRBD1,14,few,TRBV5-4,TRBJ2-5,CASSTGQGQETQYF,TGTGCCAGCAGCACCGGACAGGGGCAAGAGACCCAGTACTTC
.,13,.,TRBV27,TRBJ1-2,CASRPGGPYGYTF,TGTGCCAGCAGGCCCGGGGGGCCCTATGGCTACACCTTC
.,19,.,TRBV2,TRBJ1-6,CASRDSGVSRSSYNSPLHF,TGTGCCAGCAGGGACTCAGGGGTCTCTCGTAGCTCCTATAATTCACCCCTCCACTTT
TRBD2,14,.,TRBV19,TRBJ2-5,CASSDVAGGETQYF,TGTGCCAGTAGTGATGTGGCGGGAGGTGAGACCCAGTACTTC
TRBD2,14,once,TRBV11-2,TRBJ2-7,CASSLEGLADEQYF,TGTGCCAGCAGCTTAGAGGGACTAGCTGACGAGCAGTACTTC
.,13,.,TRBV15,TRBJ2-1,CATSRGGYNEQFF,TGTGCCACCAGCAGGGGGGGCTACAATGAGCAGTTCTTC
.,18,.,TRBV21-1,TRBJ1-6,CASSKRRGRVSYNSPLHF,TGTGCCAGCAGCAAACGGAGGGGAAGGGTCTCCTATAATTCACCCCTCCACTTT
TRBD2,15,.,TRBV11-2,TRBJ2-7,CASSLRTSGSYEQYF,TGTGCCAGCAGCCTGAGGACTAGCGGCTCCTACGAGCAGTACTTC
TRBD2,17,once,TRBV5-4,TRBJ2-2,CASSLGSGRPLGGELFF,TGTGCCAGCAGCTTGGGTAGCGGGAGGCCCCTTGGCGGGGAGCTGTTTTTT
TRBD1,14,.,TRBV27,TRBJ1-2,CASSPGQGVYGYTF,TGTGCCAGCAGTCCTGGACAGGGGGTCTATGGCTACACCTTC
TRBD2,14,.,TRBV10-1,TRBJ2-7,CASPKLAESYEQYF,TGCGCCAGCCCAAAACTAGCGGAGTCCTACGAGCAGTACTTC
TRBD2,14,.,TRBV10-1,TRBJ2-2,CASSETSGRKELFF,TGCGCCAGCAGTGAAACTAGCGGGAGGAAGGAACTGTTTTTT
TRBD2,15,.,TRBV11-2,TRBJ2-1,CASSLGLAGSNEQFF,TGTGCCAGCAGCTTGGGACTAGCGGGAAGCAATGAGCAGTTCTTC
.,13,.,TRBV19,TRBJ1-4,CASTERTNEKLFF,TGTGCCAGTACGGAGAGGACTAATGAAAAACTGTTTTTT
.,13,.,TRBV30,TRBJ2-5,CAWSVGSQETQYF,TGTGCCTGGAGTGTAGGGAGTCAAGAGACCCAGTACTTC
TRBD2,15,.,TRBV7-3,TRBJ2-1,CASSAGGGLYGEQFF,TGTGCCAGCAGCGCGGGGGGCGGACTATACGGTGAGCAGTTCTTC
.,15,.,TRBV27,TRBJ2-5,CASSMRWSLQETQYF,TGTGCCAGCAGTATGAGGTGGTCGCTTCAAGAGACCCAGTACTTC
TRBD1,15,.,TRBV5-1,TRBJ2-7,CASSRAGTGSYEQYF,TGCGCCAGCAGCCGCGCCGGGACAGGGTCCTACGAGCAGTACTTC
TRBD2,19,.,TRBV5-3,TRBJ2-4,CARSRQALAGGPSKNIQYF,TGTGCCAGAAGCCGGCAAGCACTAGCGGGAGGGCCGAGCAAAAACATTCAGTACTTC
.,13,.,TRBV12-3/TRBV12-4,TRBJ1-5,CASSLSLVQPQHF,TGTGCCAGCAGCCTGAGTCTCGTTCAGCCCCAGCATTTT
.,15,once,TRBV28,TRBJ2-7,CASSLYPSGSYEQYF,TGTGCCAGCAGTTTATACCCCTCCGGCTCCTACGAGCAGTACTTC
TRBD1,14,.,TRBV6-5,TRBJ2-7,CASRPPGGRDEQYF,TGTGCCAGCAGGCCGCCAGGGGGAAGGGACGAGCAGTACTTC